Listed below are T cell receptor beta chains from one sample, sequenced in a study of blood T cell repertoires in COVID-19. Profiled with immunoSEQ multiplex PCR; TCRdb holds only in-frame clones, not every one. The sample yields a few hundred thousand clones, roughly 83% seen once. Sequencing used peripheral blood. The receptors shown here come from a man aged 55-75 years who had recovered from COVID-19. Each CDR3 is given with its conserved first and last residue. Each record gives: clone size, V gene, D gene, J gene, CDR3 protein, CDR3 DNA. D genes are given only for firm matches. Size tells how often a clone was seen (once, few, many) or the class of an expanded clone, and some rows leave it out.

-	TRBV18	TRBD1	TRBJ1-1	CASSPKTGGYMNTEAFF	TGTGCCAGCTCACCCAAAACAGGGGGATACATGAACACTGAAGCTTTCTTT
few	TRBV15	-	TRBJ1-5	CATSRDQGQSNQPQHF	TGTGCCACCAGCAGAGATCAAGGACAGAGCAATCAGCCCCAGCATTTT
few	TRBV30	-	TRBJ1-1	CAWNQGRTEAFF	TGTGCCTGGAATCAGGGGCGGACTGAAGCTTTCTTT
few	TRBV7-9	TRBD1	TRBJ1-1	CASSPPGQGQNTEAFF	TGTGCCAGCAGCCCCCCCGGACAGGGGCAGAACACTGAAGCTTTCTTT
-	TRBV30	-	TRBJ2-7	CAWTVGLVGEQYF	TGTGCCTGGACGGTGGGGCTAGTCGGCGAGCAGTACTTC
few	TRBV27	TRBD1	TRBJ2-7	CASRTGAYEQYF	TGTGCCAGCCGGACAGGGGCTTACGAGCAGTACTTC
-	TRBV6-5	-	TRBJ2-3	CASSTGTGPQYF	TGTGCCAGCAGTACGGGCACAGGGCCGCAGTATTTT
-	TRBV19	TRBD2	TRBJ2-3	CASSIQSGSADTQYF	TGTGCCAGTAGTATACAGAGCGGGAGCGCAGATACGCAGTATTTT
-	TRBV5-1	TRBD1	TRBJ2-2	CASSDRGVAGELFF	TGCGCCAGCAGCGACAGGGGGGTTGCCGGGGAGCTGTTTTTT
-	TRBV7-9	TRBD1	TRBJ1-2	CASSPTTGNYGYTF	TGTGCCAGCAGCCCGACGACAGGGAACTATGGCTACACCTTC
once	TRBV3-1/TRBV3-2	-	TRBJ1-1	CASSLIGGKNTEAFF	TGTGCCAGCAGCCTTATCGGGGGAAAGAACACTGAAGCTTTCTTT
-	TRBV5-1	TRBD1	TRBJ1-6	CASSQGTGVNSPLHF	TGCGCCAGCAGCCAAGGGACAGGGGTCAATTCACCCCTCCACTTT
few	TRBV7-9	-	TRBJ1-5	CASSSGTGSNQPQHF	TGTGCCAGCAGCAGCGGGACGGGAAGCAATCAGCCCCAGCATTTT
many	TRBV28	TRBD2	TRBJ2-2	CASTTGIGLAGGPRTGELFF	TGTGCCAGCACGACAGGAATCGGACTAGCGGGGGGGCCGCGCACCGGGGAGCTGTTTTTT
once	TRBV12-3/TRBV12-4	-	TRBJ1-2	CASSFTGVGYTF	TGTGCCAGCAGTTTTACGGGGGTCGGCTACACCTTC
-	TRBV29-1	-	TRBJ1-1	CSVSGSGTEAFF	TGCAGCGTTTCAGGGTCGGGCACTGAAGCTTTCTTT
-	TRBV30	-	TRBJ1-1	CAWSVPFGSEAFF	TGTGCCTGGAGTGTACCGTTTGGCAGTGAAGCTTTCTTT
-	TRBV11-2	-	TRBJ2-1	CASSLASRGRTHNEQFF	TGTGCCAGCAGCTTAGCCTCCAGGGGCCGGACACACAATGAGCAGTTCTTC
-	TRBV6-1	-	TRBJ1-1	CASSYRGDRSEAFF	TGTGCCAGCAGTTATCGGGGTGACCGTAGTGAAGCTTTCTTT
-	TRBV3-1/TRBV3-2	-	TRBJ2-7	CASSQGGIAYEQYF	TGTGCCAGCAGCCAAGGCGGAATCGCCTACGAGCAGTACTTC
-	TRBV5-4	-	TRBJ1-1	CASSFHRATEAFF	TGTGCCAGCAGCTTTCACAGGGCTACTGAAGCTTTCTTT
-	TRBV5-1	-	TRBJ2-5	CASSLDGIRGETQYF	TGCGCCAGCAGCTTGGATGGAATTCGGGGAGAGACCCAGTACTTC
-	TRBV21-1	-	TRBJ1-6	CASSKARQGSSPLHF	TGTGCCAGCAGCAAAGCCCGCCAGGGAAGTTCACCCCTCCACTTT
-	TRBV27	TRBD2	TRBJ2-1	CASSRTSGGGEQFF	TGTGCCAGCAGTCGGACTAGCGGGGGGGGTGAGCAGTTCTTC
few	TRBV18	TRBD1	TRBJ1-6	CASSPGTGESPLHF	TGTGCCAGCTCACCTGGGACAGGGGAATCACCCCTCCACTTT
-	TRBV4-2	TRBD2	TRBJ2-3	CASSQRTSGGATDTQYF	TGTGCCAGCAGCCAGCGCACTAGCGGGGGGGCCACAGATACGCAGTATTTT
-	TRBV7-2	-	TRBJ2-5	CASSPRETQYF	TGTGCCAGCAGCCCTCGGGAGACCCAGTACTTC
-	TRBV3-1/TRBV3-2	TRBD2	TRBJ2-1	CASSQGTSGGFYNEQFF	TGTGCCAGCAGCCAAGGGACTAGCGGGGGTTTCTACAATGAGCAGTTCTTC
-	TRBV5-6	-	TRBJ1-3	CASSSGVIGNTIYF	TGTGCCAGCAGCTCGGGGGTTATTGGAAACACCATATATTTT
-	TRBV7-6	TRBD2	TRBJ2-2	CASTRGGVNTGELFF	TGTGCCAGCACCCGGGGGGGCGTTAACACCGGGGAGCTGTTTTTT
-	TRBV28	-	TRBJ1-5	CASSLLVGSNQPQHF	TGTGCCAGCAGTTTATTGGTCGGTAGCAATCAGCCCCAGCATTTT
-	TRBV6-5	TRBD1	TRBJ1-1	CASSHKGQPPFAFF	TGTGCCAGCAGTCATAAGGGACAGCCTCCGTTCGCTTTCTTT
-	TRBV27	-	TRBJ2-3	CASSTYPPSTDTQYF	TGTGCCAGCAGTACCTACCCTCCTAGCACAGATACGCAGTATTTT
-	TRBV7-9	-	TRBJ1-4	CASSLGAGEKLFF	TGTGCCAGCAGCTTGGGGGCTGGAGAAAAACTGTTTTTT
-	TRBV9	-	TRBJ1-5	CASSPRTGYSNQPQHF	TGTGCCAGCAGCCCCCGGACGGGGTATAGCAATCAGCCCCAGCATTTT
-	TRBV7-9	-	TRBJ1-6	CASSLTLRAMDSPLHF	TGTGCCAGCAGCTTGACTTTGCGGGCTATGGATTCACCCCTCCACTTT
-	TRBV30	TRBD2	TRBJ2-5	CAWSALTAGGKTQYF	TGTGCCTGGAGTGCGTTAACAGCGGGAGGCAAGACCCAGTACTTC
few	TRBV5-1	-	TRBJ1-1	CASSLEVQGSPNTEAFF	TGCGCCAGCAGCTTGGAAGTTCAGGGGTCCCCGAACACTGAAGCTTTCTTT
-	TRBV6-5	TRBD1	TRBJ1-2	CASSYRGQGIGGYTF	TGTGCCAGCAGTTACCGTGGACAGGGAATTGGTGGCTACACCTTC
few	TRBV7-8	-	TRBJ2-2	CASSSDRTGELFF	TGTGCCAGCAGCAGCGACCGGACCGGGGAGCTGTTTTTT
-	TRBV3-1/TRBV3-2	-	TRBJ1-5	CASSQDVGRGQPQHF	TGTGCCAGCAGCCAAGATGTGGGAAGGGGTCAGCCCCAGCATTTT
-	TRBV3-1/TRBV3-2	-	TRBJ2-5	CASSQPPTAQYF	TGTGCCAGCAGCCAACCCCCCACGGCCCAGTACTTC
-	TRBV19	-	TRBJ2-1	CASSISRTPVNEQFF	TGTGCCAGTAGTATCTCGCGAACCCCGGTAAATGAGCAGTTCTTC
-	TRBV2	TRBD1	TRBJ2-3	CASSMGQGSTDTQYF	TGTGCCAGCAGTATGGGACAGGGAAGCACAGATACGCAGTATTTT
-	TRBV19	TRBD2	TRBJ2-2	CASSPSGSVGGELFF	TGTGCCAGTAGTCCTAGCGGGAGTGTAGGCGGGGAGCTGTTTTTT
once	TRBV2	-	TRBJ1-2	CASSEYGRPPGYTF	TGTGCCAGCAGTGAATACGGCAGGCCCCCCGGCTACACCTTC
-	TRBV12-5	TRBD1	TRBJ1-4	CASGPGQGYGKLFF	TGTGCTAGTGGGCCTGGACAGGGATATGGAAAACTGTTTTTT
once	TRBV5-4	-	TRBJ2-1	CAIQSRGYNEQFF	TGTGCCATACAAAGTAGAGGGTACAATGAGCAGTTCTTC
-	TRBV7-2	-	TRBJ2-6	CASSFGGSGANVLTF	TGTGCCAGCAGCTTCGGAGGTTCTGGGGCCAACGTCCTGACTTTC
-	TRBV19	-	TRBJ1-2	CASTEDRQNYGYTF	TGTGCCAGTACCGAGGACAGACAAAACTATGGCTACACCTTC
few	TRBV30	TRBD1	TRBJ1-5	CAWSVPFGSGGQPQHF	TGTGCCTGGAGTGTACCTTTCGGGTCAGGGGGTCAGCCCCAGCATTTT
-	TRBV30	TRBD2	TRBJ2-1	CAWSVGTLAGGRNEQFF	TGTGCCTGGAGTGTAGGTACGCTAGCGGGAGGGAGGAATGAGCAGTTCTTC
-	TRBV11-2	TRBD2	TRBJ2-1	CASSPMTSGGNNEQFF	TGTGCCAGCAGCCCCATGACTAGCGGAGGGAACAATGAGCAGTTCTTC
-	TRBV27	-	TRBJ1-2	CASSSQGGRANYGYTF	TGTGCCAGCAGTTCTCAAGGGGGGAGGGCTAACTATGGCTACACCTTC
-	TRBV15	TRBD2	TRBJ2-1	CATSRPGLAGVRNEQFF	TGTGCCACCAGCAGACCTGGACTAGCGGGAGTTCGGAATGAGCAGTTCTTC
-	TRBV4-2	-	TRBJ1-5	CASSQEGKGDQPQHF	TGTGCCAGCAGCCAAGAAGGGAAAGGGGATCAGCCCCAGCATTTT
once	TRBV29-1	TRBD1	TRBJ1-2	CSADRGKGYTF	TGCAGCGCGGACAGGGGGAAAGGCTACACCTTC
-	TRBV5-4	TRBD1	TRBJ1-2	CASRGQVSGYTF	TGTGCCAGCAGGGGACAGGTCTCTGGCTACACCTTC